Following are 3 T cell receptor beta chains from one sample sequenced in a study of Ad26.COV2.S vaccination and SARS-CoV-2 variants. Regarding treatment: 15 to 20 received Ad26.COV2.S at low or high dose, single or two shots; about five received placebo; per-sample allocation not given. The investigators took samples on day 63 after the first vaccine or placebo injection. Sequencing was performed with immunoSEQ multiplex PCR; in TCRdb, only in-frame clones are kept and a portion is missing. The profile shows 380,000 or so clones, roughly 80% of them singletons. Source: peripheral blood, taken in a trial of Ad26.COV2.S vaccine versus placebo. Receptor source: a person between 18 and 65 years old who received the Ad26.COV2.S COVID-19 vaccine or a placebo.

This sequence joins TRBV7-8 and TRBJ2-3; 9 bases match TRBD2. The CDR3 is 18 residues long. The J segment lost 2 bases and the V segment lost 1 base, leaving 10 bases of the junction unmatched. Germline V gives CDR1 SGHVS, CDR2 FQNEAQ. The CDR3 spells CASSLGLFLAGYTDTQYF. CDR3 sequence (DNA): TGTGCCAGCAGCTTAGGACTTTTTCTAGCGGGGTACACAGATACGCAGTATTTT.

J is TRBJ2-7 and V is TRBV18; 9 bases are a match to TRBD1. The CDR3 loop spans 16 amino acids. The trim removed 3 bases at V and 2 bases at J, leaving 8 bases unmatched. In germline, CDR1 is KGHSH, CDR2 LQKENI. CDR3 DNA: TGTGCCAGCTCACCTTTGGGACAGGGAGCAACCTACGAGCAGTACTTC. Translation gives CASSPLGQGATYEQYF.

This clone was detected only once. The J gene is TRBJ2-3, the V gene TRBV3-1 (or the pseudogene TRBV3-2), with 8 nucleotides matching TRBD2. Germline trimming cut 0 bases from V and 4 bases from J; bases unmatched to any gene: 6. The CDR3 covers 16 residues. CDR1 and CDR2 from the germline V gene are LGHDT and YNNKEL (reference sequence). CDR3 residues: CASSQDPAGVSDTQYF. The CDR3 coding sequence is TGTGCCAGCAGCCAAGATCCAGCGGGAGTGTCAGATACGCAGTATTTT.